Here is one T cell receptor (beta chain) with its context. Its antigen remains unidentified. Germline CDR1 reads MNHEY; CDR2 reads SMNVEV (reference sequence). V lost 2 bases, J lost 9 bases, and 14 bases lay in between. The CDR3 has 15 amino acids. These data originate in a study of radiotherapy plus CTLA-4 blockade in lung cancer. The study's findings and limits: Clones of tumor-derived TCRs expanded in blood after radiotherapy plus ipilimumab. Early clonal dynamics of blood T cells, together with interferon-beta, were reported as the best response predictor.

TCRdb's table, derived via immunoSEQ multiplex PCR, lists solely in-frame clones and lacks some. The table records 80,000 to 95,000 clones, roughly four fifths of them present only once. The chain is built from TRBV27 and TRBJ1-6; D not resolved. This receptor was identified in a human donor with non-small cell lung cancer who had stable disease on radiotherapy plus ipilimumab. Material: peripheral blood, obtained from a patient treated with radiotherapy plus ipilimumab. The DNA for the CDR3 is TGTGCCAGCAGTTTAAAGGGCGTAGGTGGTTCACCCCTCCACTTT. Translation gives CASSLKGVGGSPLHF.